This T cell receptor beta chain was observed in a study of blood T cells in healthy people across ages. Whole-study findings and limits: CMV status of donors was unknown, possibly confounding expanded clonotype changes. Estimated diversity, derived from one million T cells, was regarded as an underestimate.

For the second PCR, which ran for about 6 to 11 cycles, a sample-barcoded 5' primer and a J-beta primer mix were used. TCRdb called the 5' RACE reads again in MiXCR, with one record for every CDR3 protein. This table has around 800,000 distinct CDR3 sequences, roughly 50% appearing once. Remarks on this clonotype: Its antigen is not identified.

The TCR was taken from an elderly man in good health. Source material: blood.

CDR3 residues: CASSQARVGRGEQYF. The CDR3 DNA is TGTGCCAGCAGCCAGGCACGGGTGGGGCGAGGCGAGCAGTACTTC. The V gene is TRBV3-1, the J gene TRBJ2-7; the D gene is possibly TRBD1 (5 bases). The CDR3 is 15 amino acids. The germline gives CDR1 LGHDT, CDR2 YNNKEL (reference sequence). Trimming took 3 bases from V and 6 from J, leaving 18 bases between them.